The 18 T cell receptor beta chains below come from one sample, sequenced in a study of T cells in tuberculosis. Thawed, overnight-rested PBMC were stained with GMM-loaded CD1B tetramer, viability dye and anti-CD3, then sorted. The CD1B tetramers carried C32 glucose monomycolate purified from Rhodococcus equi. Sequencing used immunoSEQ multiplex PCR; TCRdb keeps in-frame clones, though not all of them. The repertoire consists of around 60,000 clones, with around 81% occurring once and the leading ten covering over 10%. The sample was CD1b-GMM tetramer-negative cells sorted from PBMCs. The receptors were gathered from an adult woman with latent tuberculosis.

This clone was picked up one time. This chain joins TRBV11-3 and TRBJ2-7; 12 bases match TRBD1. J was trimmed by 3 bases and V by 6 bases; bases with no gene match: 12. CDR1 is SGHNT, CDR2 YENEEA, per germline. CDR3 length equals 17 residues. DNA for the CDR3: TGTGCCAGCAGGGGGACAGGGGGCGTGGGAGCGTTCTACGAGCAGTACTTC. This sequence encodes CASRGTGGVGAFYEQYF.

The chain combines TRBV10-3 with TRBJ1-4, with D possibly being TRBD1 (5 bases). Germline V lookup: CDR1 ENHRY, CDR2 SYGVKD. CDR3 length: 15 amino acids. The V and J ends lost 5 bases and 2 bases respectively, with 12 bases between them. The CDR3 loop is CAISSDGGTNEKLFF. As DNA, the CDR3 is TGTGCCATCAGTTCCGATGGGGGGACTAATGAAAAACTGTTTTTT.

The chain combines TRBV11-2 with TRBJ2-1; weak D call: TRBD1 (5 bases). This CDR3 has 11 amino acids. Germline assignment: CDR1 SGHAT and CDR2 FQNNGV. With 7 bases removed from V and 6 bases from J, the gap between germline ends came to 7 bases. CDR3 sequence reads: CASIGVNEQFF. The CDR3, as DNA: TGTGCCAGCATAGGGGTCAATGAGCAGTTCTTC.

This chain uses TRBV27 with TRBJ2-7; 13 nucleotides match TRBD2. With 8 bases clipped from V and 1 base from J, the junction kept 5 bases outside the gene matches. Per germline, CDR1 MNHEY and CDR2 SMNVEV (reference sequence). The CDR3 extends over 15 amino acids. The CDR3 nucleotides are TGTGCCAGCTCGGGACTAGCGGGATCTTCCTACGAGCAGTACTTC. This encodes CASSGLAGSSYEQYF.

This sequence joins TRBV27 and TRBJ1-5; D gene unclear. V was clipped by 3 bases and J by 5 bases, with 20 bases between them. Per the germline V gene, CDR1 is MNHEY and CDR2 is SMNVEV (reference sequence). The CDR3 covers 17 residues. In nucleotides, the CDR3 is TGTGCCAGCAGTTTGCGGGTGGAGGGCGGGAGGGATCAGCCCCAGCATTTT. Its protein is CASSLRVEGGRDQPQHF.

This clone was seen a few times. J is TRBJ1-3 and V is TRBV4-1; D may be TRBD1 (6 bases). Germline V gives CDR1 MGHRA, CDR2 YSYEKL. V shed 4 bases and J shed 4 bases, with 11 bases lying between them. The length of the CDR3 is 14 residues. CDR3: CASSLLGTGNTIYF. The CDR3 coding sequence is TGCGCCAGCAGCCTCTTGGGGACAGGAAACACCATATATTTT.

This clone has more than one count but fewer than ten. The chain uses TRBV9 and TRBJ2-2; D possibly corresponds to TRBD2 (6 bases). This CDR3 is built from 16 residues. Germline CDR1 SGDLS, CDR2 YYNGEE. Trimming shortened V by 0 bases and J by 1 base, and 10 bases separated the two germline ends. CDR3 amino acids: CASSVAAGWNTGELFF. CDR3 nucleotides: TGTGCCAGCAGCGTAGCAGCGGGCTGGAACACCGGGGAGCTGTTTTTT.

V is TRBV19 and J is TRBJ1-5; 8 nucleotides line up with TRBD1. J gave up 0 bases and V 5 bases, and 3 bases lay outside the gene matches. The CDR3 has 15 residues. Germline lookup yields CDR1 LNHDA and CDR2 SQIVND (reference sequence). CDR3: CASSPDRASNQPQHF. The DNA for the CDR3 is TGTGCCAGTAGTCCGGACAGGGCTAGCAATCAGCCCCAGCATTTT. Drawing the rest from reference TRBV19 and TRBJ1-5, the complete variable domain is DGGITQSPKYLFRKEGQNVTLSCEQNLNHDAMYWYRQDPGQGLRLIYYSQIVNDFQKGDIAEGYSVSREKKESFPLTVTSAQKNPTAFYLCASSPDRASNQPQHFGDGTRLSIL.

The CDR3 region is CASSLSPGQSQTYNEQFF. As DNA, the CDR3 is TGTGCCAGCAGTTTATCCCCAGGACAGAGCCAGACGTACAATGAGCAGTTCTTC. The chain links TRBV27 to TRBJ2-1; maybe TRBD1 (6 bases). CDR3 length equals 18 residues. Trimming pared 0 bases from V and 4 bases from J, leaving 19 bases between. Germline CDR1 is MNHEY and CDR2 is SMNVEV (reference sequence).

The CDR3 DNA is TGTGCCAGTAGTACGGGGGGCTACAATGAGCAGTTCTTC. It encodes CASSTGGYNEQFF. The gene calls are TRBV19 and TRBJ2-1; TRBD2 agrees at 7 bases. The CDR3 contains 13 residues. Germline CDR1 reads LNHDA; CDR2 reads SQIVND (reference sequence). V was pared by 4 bases and J by 3 bases, with 0 bases of the junction left unmatched.

The V call is TRBV5-1, the J call TRBJ2-7; 10 bases line up with TRBD1. The germline V gene has CDR1 SGHRS and CDR2 YFSETQ. The CDR3 length is 14 residues. Unmatched junction bases numbered 3, after V lost 2 bases and J lost 4 bases. This chain's CDR3 is CASSFPGQGYEQYF. CDR3 coding DNA: TGCGCCAGCAGCTTTCCGGGACAGGGGTACGAGCAGTACTTC.

V gene TRBV11-2 combines with J gene TRBJ2-7, with D possibly matching TRBD2 (7 bases). The V and J ends lost 8 bases and 3 bases respectively, with 17 bases between them. This CDR3 has 14 residues. CDR1 and CDR2 (germline): SGHAT, FQNNGV. CDR3 in amino acids: CASGGLGGLYEQYF. The DNA of the CDR3 is TGTGCCAGCGGGGGCCTCGGGGGGCTCTACGAGCAGTACTTC.

This rearrangement joins TRBV4-3 to TRBJ1-5; D gene ambiguous. The V and J ends lost 0 bases and 0 bases respectively, with 6 bases between them. Germline V gene data show CDR1 as LGHNA and CDR2 as YSLEER. This CDR3 spans 15 amino acids. CDR3 protein: CASSQEAGSNQPQHF. The CDR3 DNA follows: TGCGCCAGCAGCCAAGAGGCGGGTAGCAATCAGCCCCAGCATTTT.

This clone has just one count. This rearrangement joins TRBV11-2 to TRBJ2-5, with D possibly TRBD1 on 5 matching bases. Per germline, CDR1 SGHAT and CDR2 FQNNGV. The ends were cut back, 2 bases at V and 4 bases at J, with 20 bases in the middle. This CDR3 contains 17 residues. DNA of the CDR3: TGTGCCAGCAGCTTAAGGGGCAAAGCCGCCCCTCGAGAGACCCAGTACTTC. This sequence encodes CASSLRGKAAPRETQYF.

The chain employs TRBV4-1 and TRBJ1-6, with no clear D. Trimming took 1 base from V and 0 from J, leaving 7 bases between them. Germline values: CDR1 MGHRA, CDR2 YSYEKL. CDR3 length equals 16 residues. The CDR3 reads CASSQVHSSYNSPLHF. CDR3 nucleotides: TGCGCCAGCAGCCAAGTCCATAGCTCCTATAATTCACCCCTCCACTTT.

For the CDR3, the DNA is TGTGCCAGCAGTTTATACAAAACTCGGGGACTAGCACGTTTCGATGAGCAGTTCTTC. Its protein product is CASSLYKTRGLARFDEQFF. The chain joins TRBV28 to TRBJ2-1; 9 bases are shared with TRBD2. The CDR3 covers 19 residues. J lost 8 bases, V lost 1 base, and 18 bases had no gene match. Germline V gives CDR1 MDHEN, CDR2 SYDVKM.

The chain combines TRBV2 with TRBJ2-5; D might be TRBD2 (6 bases). Germline assignment: CDR1 SNHLY and CDR2 FYNNEI. Trimming left V 5 bases short and J 6 bases short, with 16 bases between. This CDR3 is 14 amino acids long. DNA for the CDR3: TGTGCCAGCAGTAGGGACTGGGGACGAAAGACCCAGTACTTC. Protein sequence: CASSRDWGRKTQYF.

The gene calls are TRBV2 and TRBJ2-7; D not certain. V lost 8 bases to trimming and J lost 1 base, with 6 bases between them. The CDR3 runs 11 residues. Per germline, CDR1 SNHLY and CDR2 FYNNEI. The CDR3 here is CASSRSYEQYF. Here the CDR3 DNA reads TGTGCCAGCTCGAGGTCCTACGAGCAGTACTTC.